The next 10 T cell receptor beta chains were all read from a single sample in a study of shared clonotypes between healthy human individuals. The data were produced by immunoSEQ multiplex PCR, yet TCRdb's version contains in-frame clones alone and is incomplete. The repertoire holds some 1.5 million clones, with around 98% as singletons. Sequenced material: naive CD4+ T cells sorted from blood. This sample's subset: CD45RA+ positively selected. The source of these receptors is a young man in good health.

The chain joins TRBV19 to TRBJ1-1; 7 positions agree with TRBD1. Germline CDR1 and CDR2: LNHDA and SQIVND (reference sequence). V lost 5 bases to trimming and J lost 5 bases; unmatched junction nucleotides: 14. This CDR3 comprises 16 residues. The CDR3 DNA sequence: TGTGCCAGTAGTCCACACAGAGACAGGGTCGGGACTGAAGCTTTCTTT. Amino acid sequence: CASSPHRDRVGTEAFF.

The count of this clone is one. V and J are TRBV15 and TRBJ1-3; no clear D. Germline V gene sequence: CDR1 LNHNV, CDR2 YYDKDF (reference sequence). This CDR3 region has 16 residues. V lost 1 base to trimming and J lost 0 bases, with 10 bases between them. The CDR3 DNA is TGTGCCACCAGCAGAGGGAGCAAGAGCTCTGGAAACACCATATATTTT. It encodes CATSRGSKSSGNTIYF.

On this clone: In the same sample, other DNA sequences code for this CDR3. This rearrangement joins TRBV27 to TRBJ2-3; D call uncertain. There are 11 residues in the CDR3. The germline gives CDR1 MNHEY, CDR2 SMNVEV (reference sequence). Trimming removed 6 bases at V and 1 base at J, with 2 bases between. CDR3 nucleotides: TGTGCCAGCAGACGCACAGATACGCAGTATTTT. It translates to CASRRTDTQYF.

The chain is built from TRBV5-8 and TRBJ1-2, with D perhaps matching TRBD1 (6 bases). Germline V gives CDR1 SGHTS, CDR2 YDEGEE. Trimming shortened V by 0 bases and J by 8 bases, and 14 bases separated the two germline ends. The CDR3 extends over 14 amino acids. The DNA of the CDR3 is TGTGCCAGCAGCTTGGTCGGGGGGCAGATGGGCTACACCTTC. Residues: CASSLVGGQMGYTF.

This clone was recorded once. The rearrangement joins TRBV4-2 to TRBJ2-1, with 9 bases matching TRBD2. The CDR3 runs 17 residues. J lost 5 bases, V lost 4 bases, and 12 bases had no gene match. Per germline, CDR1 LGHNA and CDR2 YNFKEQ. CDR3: CASSPTMGGRADNEQFF. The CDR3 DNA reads TGTGCCAGCAGCCCGACCATGGGCGGGAGGGCCGACAATGAGCAGTTCTTC.

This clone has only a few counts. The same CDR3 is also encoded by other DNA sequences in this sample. The CDR3 reads CASSVGTDTQYF. As DNA, the CDR3 is TGTGCCAGCAGCGTAGGCACAGATACGCAGTATTTT. The V gene is TRBV9, the J gene TRBJ2-3; no reliable D call. The V gene lost 0 bases and the J gene lost 1 base, with 0 bases spanning the gap. Germline CDR1 reads SGDLS; CDR2 reads YYNGEE. This CDR3 region has 12 residues.

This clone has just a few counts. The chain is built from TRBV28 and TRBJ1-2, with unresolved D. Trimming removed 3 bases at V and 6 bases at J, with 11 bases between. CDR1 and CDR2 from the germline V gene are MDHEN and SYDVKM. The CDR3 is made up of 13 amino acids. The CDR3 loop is CASSFAGANGYTF. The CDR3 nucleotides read TGTGCCAGCAGTTTCGCGGGAGCTAATGGCTACACCTTC.

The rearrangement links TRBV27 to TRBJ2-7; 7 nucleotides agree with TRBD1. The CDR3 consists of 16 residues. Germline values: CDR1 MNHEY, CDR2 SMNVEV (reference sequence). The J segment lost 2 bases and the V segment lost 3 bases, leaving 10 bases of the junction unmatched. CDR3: CASSFRLPGQPYEQYF. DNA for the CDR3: TGTGCCAGCAGTTTTCGATTACCGGGACAGCCCTACGAGCAGTACTTC.

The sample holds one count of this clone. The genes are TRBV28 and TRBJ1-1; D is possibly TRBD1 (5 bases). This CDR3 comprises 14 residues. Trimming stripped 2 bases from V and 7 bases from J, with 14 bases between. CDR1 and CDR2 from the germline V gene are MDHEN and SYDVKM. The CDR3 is CASSLIHGGVEAFF. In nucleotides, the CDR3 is TGTGCCAGCAGTTTAATCCATGGGGGGGTTGAAGCTTTCTTT.

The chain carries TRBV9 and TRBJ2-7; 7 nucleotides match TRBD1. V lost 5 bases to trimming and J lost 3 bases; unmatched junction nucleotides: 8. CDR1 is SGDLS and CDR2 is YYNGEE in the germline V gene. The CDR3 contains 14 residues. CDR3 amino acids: CASSEGTDYYEQYF. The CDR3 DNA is TGTGCCAGCAGTGAGGGGACAGATTACTACGAGCAGTACTTC.